The 20 T cell receptor beta chains presented below share a single source sample, sequenced in a study of beta chain features in type 1 diabetes. What was sequenced were expressed TCRB transcripts, since all of the isolated RNA had been reverse transcribed. Using immunoSEQ multiplex PCR, the repertoire was profiled, and TCRdb retains in-frame clones only, with some absent. The sample contains 900,000 or so clones, roughly a sixth of which appear only once. Sequencing was carried out using naive CD4+ T cells from blood. The receptors shown here come from a woman aged 18-29 years in good health.

This clone was detected only a few times. This chain uses TRBV7-2 with TRBJ1-2, with D perhaps matching TRBD1 (5 bases). The CDR3 has 15 residues. V dropped 5 bases and J dropped 3 bases, with 16 bases sitting between them. Germline lookup yields CDR1 SGHTA and CDR2 FQGNSA. CDR3 nucleotide sequence: TGTGCCAGCAGCCCCGGACTCGGCAGGGACTATGGCTACACCTTC. Protein sequence: CASSPGLGRDYGYTF.

This clone was recorded only once. The chain joins TRBV7-9 to TRBJ2-1, with 7 positions matching TRBD2. With 5 bases clipped from V and 9 bases from J, the junction kept 7 bases outside the gene matches. The CDR3 length is 13 residues. CDR1 and CDR2 from the germline V gene are SEHNR and FQNEAQ (reference sequence). CDR3: CASSPPTSREQFF. CDR3 nucleotides: TGTGCCAGCAGCCCACCGACTAGCCGTGAGCAGTTCTTC.

This clone was seen more than once but under ten times. The chain couples TRBV9 to TRBJ2-3; perhaps TRBD2 as D (6 bases). The CDR3 is 17 amino acids. V was trimmed by 0 bases and J by 2 bases, leaving 16 bases between them. CDR1 SGDLS and CDR2 YYNGEE come from the germline V gene. The CDR3 loop reads CASSVGSGLIITDTQYF. The CDR3 coding sequence is TGTGCCAGCAGCGTAGGTTCGGGACTCATAATCACAGATACGCAGTATTTT.

This clone was detected a few times. The chain links TRBV5-6 to TRBJ2-3; D unresolved. CDR3 size: 15 residues. The V end lost 4 bases, the J end lost 1 base, and 13 bases lay between the germline ends. Germline V lookup: CDR1 SGHDT, CDR2 YYEEEE. CDR3 bases: TGTGCCAGCAGCCCCCCCTGGTCCCGCACAGATACGCAGTATTTT. Its protein is CASSPPWSRTDTQYF. Full variable domain (remainder filled in from reference TRBV5-6 and TRBJ2-3): DAGVTQSPTHLIKTRGQQVTLRCSPKSGHDTVSWYQQALGQGPQFIFQYYEEEERQRGNFPDRFSGHQFPNYSSELNVNALLLGDSALYLCASSPPWSRTDTQYFGPGTRLTVL.

The V and J genes are TRBV7-9 and TRBJ2-3, with 13 bases that match TRBD2. The J segment lost 1 base and the V segment lost 5 bases, leaving 6 bases of the junction unmatched. This CDR3 comprises 17 residues. From germline, CDR1 is SEHNR and CDR2 FQNEAQ (reference sequence). The CDR3 coding sequence is TGTGCCAGCAGCCCCCGACTAGCGGGAGGACGCACAGATACGCAGTATTTT. Residues: CASSPRLAGGRTDTQYF.

This chain uses TRBV5-4 with TRBJ2-1, with 8 bases that match TRBD2. Losses at the gene ends were 7 bases for V and 6 bases for J; bases not matched to a gene: 9. The CDR3 is 14 amino acids. Germline loops: CDR1 SGHNT, CDR2 YYREEE (reference sequence). The CDR3 region has the DNA TGTGCCAGCTCCCCCGGGGGGGCTCGCAATGAGCAGTTCTTC. As protein: CASSPGGARNEQFF.

The chain has TRBV2 and TRBJ2-1; TRBD2 matches at 15 bases. Trimming removed 4 bases from V and 7 bases from J; junction bases left unmatched: 5. The CDR3 sequence is 16 residues long. Germline CDR1 reads SNHLY; CDR2 reads FYNNEI. The CDR3 is CASSVGLAGGSNEQFF. The CDR3 coding sequence is TGTGCCAGCAGTGTGGGACTAGCGGGAGGTTCGAATGAGCAGTTCTTC.

This clone came up a few times. V is TRBV5-1 and J is TRBJ2-2; 8 bases agree with TRBD1. Trimming at V came to 2 bases and at J to 3 bases, leaving 9 bases not matched to a gene. Germline V gene sequence: CDR1 SGHRS, CDR2 YFSETQ. CDR3 length equals 17 residues. The CDR3 bases are TGCGCCAGCAGCTTACCGGTGACAGGGGTTGACACCGGGGAGCTGTTTTTT. Amino acid sequence: CASSLPVTGVDTGELFF.

As concerns this clone: Its ends do not fully match the called genes, so a read error is possible. This CDR3 is CASRRGGSRTYNGQFF. The CDR3, as DNA: TGTGCCAGCAGACGAGGCGGGAGCAGGACCTACAATGGGCAGTTCTTC. The V and J genes are TRBV7-9 and TRBJ2-1; TRBD2 matches 7 bases. The CDR3 sequence is 16 residues long. The V gene's germline CDR1 is SEHNR and CDR2 FQNEAQ (reference sequence).

In this sample, this clone turned up a few times. The CDR3 nucleotides are TGCAGCGTCCTAGCGGGGTGGGGGACCCAGTACTTC. Translating gives CSVLAGWGTQYF. The chain links TRBV29-1 to TRBJ2-5; the match to TRBD2 covers 9 bases. Trimming took 6 bases from V and 7 from J; bases not matched to a gene: 6. This CDR3 spans 12 amino acids. Germline CDR1 reads SQVTM; CDR2 reads ANQGSEA.

This rearrangement joins TRBV6-5 to TRBJ1-5; 9 positions agree with TRBD1. Per germline, CDR1 MNHEY and CDR2 SVGAGI. The CDR3 runs 16 residues. V lost 1 base, J lost 5 bases, and 6 bases stayed unmatched. The CDR3 sequence is CASSYYAGQGHQPQHF. CDR3 nucleotides: TGTGCCAGCAGTTACTATGCTGGACAGGGGCATCAGCCCCAGCATTTT.

This sequence joins TRBV28 and TRBJ2-7, with D unresolved. Trimming pared 9 bases from V and 0 bases from J, leaving 12 bases between. The CDR3 is 13 amino acids. Germline V gene sequence: CDR1 MDHEN, CDR2 SYDVKM. In nucleotides, the CDR3 is TGTGCCAGTGGGCGGTCGAACTCCTACGAGCAGTACTTC. It codes for CASGRSNSYEQYF. The variable domain in full, with the rest retrieved from reference TRBV28 and TRBJ2-7, is DVKVTQSSRYLVKRTGEKVFLECVQDMDHENMFWYRQDPGLGLRLIYFSYDVKMKEKGDIPEGYSVSREKKERFSLILESASTNQTSMYLCASGRSNSYEQYFGPGTRLTVT.

This clone was found a few times. V and J are TRBV5-6 and TRBJ1-2, with D tentatively TRBD1 (6 bases). Germline lookup yields CDR1 SGHDT and CDR2 YYEEEE. The CDR3 consists of 14 residues. Deletions cut 0 bases from V and 8 bases from J, with 14 bases between. The CDR3 bases are TGTGCCAGCAGCTTGGAGGCAGGGGTGTTGGGCTACACCTTC. It yields the protein CASSLEAGVLGYTF.

This clone was observed a few times. The chain employs TRBV7-2 and TRBJ2-3; D is unclear. CDR1 is SGHTA and CDR2 is FQGNSA in the germline V gene. The CDR3 covers 16 residues. V lost 2 bases to trimming and J lost 6 bases, with 18 bases between them. CDR3 loop: CASSLFGPTNGDTQYF. DNA of the CDR3: TGTGCCAGCAGCTTATTCGGGCCAACAAATGGGGATACGCAGTATTTT.

The chain carries TRBV7-2 and TRBJ2-7, with D perhaps TRBD1 (6 bases). This CDR3 has 15 amino acids. Germline V CDR1 and CDR2: SGHTA, FQGNSA. Trimming shortened V by 4 bases and J by 3 bases, and 16 bases separated the two germline ends. The CDR3 loop is CASSYRPGHLYEQYF. Here the CDR3 DNA reads TGTGCCAGCAGCTATCGTCCGGGACACCTCTACGAGCAGTACTTC.

This clone was counted a few times. As DNA, the CDR3 is TGTGCCAGCAGTTGGACGAGGGGACTACAGACAATGAAGCAGTTCTTC. Protein sequence: CASSWTRGLQTMKQFF. The chain uses TRBV28 and TRBJ2-1, with 7 positions matching TRBD2. Germline values: CDR1 MDHEN, CDR2 SYDVKM. This CDR3 region has 16 residues. V lost 4 bases, J lost 11 bases, and 17 bases stayed unmatched.

The chain uses TRBV4-3 and TRBJ1-2; D is perhaps TRBD1 (6 bases). The CDR3 consists of 15 residues. V lost 4 bases, J lost 2 bases, and 14 bases lay in between. CDR1 and CDR2 from the germline V gene are LGHNA and YSLEER. The CDR3 reads CASSPEGEGNYGYTF. Here the CDR3 DNA reads TGCGCCAGCAGCCCAGAGGGGGAGGGGAACTATGGCTACACCTTC.

This chain uses TRBV6-5 with TRBJ2-5; 7 nucleotides line up with TRBD1. The V gene end was trimmed by 1 base and the J gene end by 5 bases; junction bases not matched to a gene: 4. Germline V gene lookup returns CDR1 MNHEY and CDR2 SVGAGI. The CDR3 has 14 residues. This CDR3 reads CASSYFRGIETQYF. The CDR3 nucleotides read TGTGCCAGCAGTTACTTCAGGGGGATTGAGACCCAGTACTTC.

The CDR3 DNA follows: TGTGCCAGCAGCTTTGAGACTAGCGGGAGAAGTCGGACCGATGAGCAGTTCTTC. The encoded protein is CASSFETSGRSRTDEQFF. The V gene is TRBV7-6, the J gene TRBJ2-1; TRBD2 agrees at 12 bases. Germline CDR1 and CDR2: SGHVS and FNYEAQ. The CDR3 covers 18 residues. V lost 3 bases, J lost 8 bases, and 14 bases stayed unmatched.

The chain is built from TRBV20-1 and TRBJ2-1, with D hard to call. Trimming took 4 bases from V and 10 from J, leaving 11 bases between them. CDR3 size: 11 residues. The germline V gene encodes CDR1 DFQATT and CDR2 SNEGSKA (reference sequence). CDR3 in amino acids: CSANPAIEQFF. The CDR3 region has the DNA TGCAGTGCTAATCCGGCAATAGAGCAGTTCTTC.